Sequencing of this T cell receptor (beta chain) was carried out in a study of post-analysis software for immune sequencing data. As for the study in general: Included among the disease courses, which were recorded for the cohort, were relapsing-remitting, secondary progressive and progressive-relapsing multiple sclerosis.

Study observations and caveats: Controls significantly exceeded multiple sclerosis patients in normalized Chao1 diversity. The five TRBV segments detected at higher frequency in patients than in controls included TRBV5-6, TRBV5-1 and TRBV20-1. Under F measure analysis, samples from one preparation batch co-clustered strongly.

This clonotype was picked up a small number of times. The antigen remains unidentified. The germline gives CDR1 PRHDT, CDR2 FYEKMQ (reference sequence). V shed 5 bases and J shed 3 bases, with 17 bases lying between them. The CDR3 totals 15 residues. Incorporated into the TCR beta cDNA libraries were unique molecular identifiers, which served to reduce PCR and sequencing biases. From roughly 1 to 10 million T cells, roughly 540,000 cDNA molecules were obtained. TCRdb re-analysed the PCR reads in MiXCR, keeping a single row per CDR3 protein. The sample contains fewer than 900,000 distinct CDR3 sequences, 46% of which appear only once.

This receptor was identified in a girl between 5 and 17 years old with multiple sclerosis. The chain links TRBV13 to TRBJ2-7; D may match TRBD1 or TRBD2 (5 bases each). The sequencing sample was made of blood. The CDR3 sequence is CASSIQGEGIYEQYF. CDR3 coding DNA: TGTGCCAGCAGCATCCAAGGAGAGGGGATCTACGAGCAGTACTTC.